This TCR beta chain emerged from a study of shared clonotypes between healthy human individuals. The table came from immunoSEQ multiplex PCR; TCRdb's copy has only in-frame clones and leaves some out. The sample has about 2 million clones, 95% seen once; the top ten hold 0.1% to 0.15%. The CDR3 has 17 residues. Germline CDR1 is KGHSH and CDR2 is LQKENI. Trimming took 2 bases from V and 1 from J, leaving 12 bases between them. This clonotype was obtained from a man between 18 and 35 years old in good health. V usage is TRBV18 and J usage is TRBJ2-6; D is perhaps TRBD1 (5 bases). The sequencing input was naive CD4+ T cells sorted from blood. The subset here: CD45RA+ positively selected. Here the CDR3 reads CASSPVGVGSGANVLTF. The CDR3 bases are TGTGCCAGCTCACCAGTAGGGGTAGGTTCTGGGGCCAACGTCCTGACTTTC.